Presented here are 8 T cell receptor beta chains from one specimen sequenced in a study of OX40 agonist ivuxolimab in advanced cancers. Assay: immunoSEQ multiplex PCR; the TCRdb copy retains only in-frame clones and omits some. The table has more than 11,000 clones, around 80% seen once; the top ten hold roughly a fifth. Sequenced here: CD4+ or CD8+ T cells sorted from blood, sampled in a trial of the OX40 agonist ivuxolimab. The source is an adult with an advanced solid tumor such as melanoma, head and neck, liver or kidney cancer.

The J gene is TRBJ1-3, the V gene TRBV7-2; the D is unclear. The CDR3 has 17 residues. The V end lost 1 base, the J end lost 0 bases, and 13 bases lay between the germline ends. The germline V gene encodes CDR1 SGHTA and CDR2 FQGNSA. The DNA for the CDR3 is TGTGCCAGCAGCTTAGTCCCGGGCCGTAGCTCTGGAAACACCATATATTTT. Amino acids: CASSLVPGRSSGNTIYF.

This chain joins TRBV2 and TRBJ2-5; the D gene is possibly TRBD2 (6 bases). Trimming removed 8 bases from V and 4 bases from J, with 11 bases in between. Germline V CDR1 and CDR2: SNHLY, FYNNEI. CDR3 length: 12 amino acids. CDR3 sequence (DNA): TGTGCCAGCCGGGAGCACGCAGAGACCCAGTACTTC. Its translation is CASREHAETQYF.

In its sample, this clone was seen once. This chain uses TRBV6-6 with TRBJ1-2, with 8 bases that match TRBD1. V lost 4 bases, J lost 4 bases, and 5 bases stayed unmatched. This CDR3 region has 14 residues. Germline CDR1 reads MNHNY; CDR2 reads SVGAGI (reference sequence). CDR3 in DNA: TGTGCCAGCAGTTTCCCAGGGGGCGGCTATGGCTACACCTTC. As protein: CASSFPGGGYGYTF.

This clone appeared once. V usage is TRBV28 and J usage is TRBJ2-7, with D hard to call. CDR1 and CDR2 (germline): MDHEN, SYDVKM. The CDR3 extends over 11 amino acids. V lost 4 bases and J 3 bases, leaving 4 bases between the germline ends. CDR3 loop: CASSSNYEQYF. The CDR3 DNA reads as TGTGCCAGCAGTTCTAACTACGAGCAGTACTTC.

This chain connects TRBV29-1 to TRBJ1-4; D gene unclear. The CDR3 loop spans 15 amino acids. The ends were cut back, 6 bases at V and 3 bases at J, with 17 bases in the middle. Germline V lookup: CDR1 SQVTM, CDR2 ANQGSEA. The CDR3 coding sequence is TGCAGCGTGACTGACCCTGAGGTGGCTAATGAAAAACTGTTTTTT. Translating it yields CSVTDPEVANEKLFF.

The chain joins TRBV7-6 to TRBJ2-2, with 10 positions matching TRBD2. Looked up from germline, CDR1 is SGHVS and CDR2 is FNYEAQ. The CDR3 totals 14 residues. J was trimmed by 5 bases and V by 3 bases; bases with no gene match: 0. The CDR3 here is CASSLGLATGELFF. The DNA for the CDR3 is TGTGCCAGCAGCTTGGGACTAGCGACCGGGGAGCTGTTTTTT. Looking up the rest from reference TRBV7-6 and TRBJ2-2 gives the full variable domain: GAGVSQSPRYKVTKRGQDVALRCDPISGHVSLYWYRQALGQGPEFLTYFNYEAQQDKSGLPNDRFSAERPEGSISTLTIQRTEQRDSAMYRCASSLGLATGELFFGEGSRLTVL.

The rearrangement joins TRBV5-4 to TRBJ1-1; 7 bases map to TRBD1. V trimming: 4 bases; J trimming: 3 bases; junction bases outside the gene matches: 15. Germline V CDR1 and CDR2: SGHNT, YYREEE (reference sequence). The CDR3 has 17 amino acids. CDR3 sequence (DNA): TGTGCCAGCAGCCTCCTCTACAGGGGAGGTGTGGACACTGAAGCTTTCTTT. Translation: CASSLLYRGGVDTEAFF.

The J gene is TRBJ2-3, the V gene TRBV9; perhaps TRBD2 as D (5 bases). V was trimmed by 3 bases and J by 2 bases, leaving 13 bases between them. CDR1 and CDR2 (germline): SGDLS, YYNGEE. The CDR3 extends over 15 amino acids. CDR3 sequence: CASSEGSDLTDTQYF. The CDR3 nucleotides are TGTGCCAGCAGCGAGGGTAGCGACCTCACAGATACGCAGTATTTT. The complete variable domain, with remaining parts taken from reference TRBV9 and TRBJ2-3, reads DSGVTQTPKHLITATGQRVTLRCSPRSGDLSVYWYQQSLDQGLQFLIQYYNGEERAKGNILERFSAQQFPDLHSELNLSSLELGDSALYFCASSEGSDLTDTQYFGPGTRLTVL.